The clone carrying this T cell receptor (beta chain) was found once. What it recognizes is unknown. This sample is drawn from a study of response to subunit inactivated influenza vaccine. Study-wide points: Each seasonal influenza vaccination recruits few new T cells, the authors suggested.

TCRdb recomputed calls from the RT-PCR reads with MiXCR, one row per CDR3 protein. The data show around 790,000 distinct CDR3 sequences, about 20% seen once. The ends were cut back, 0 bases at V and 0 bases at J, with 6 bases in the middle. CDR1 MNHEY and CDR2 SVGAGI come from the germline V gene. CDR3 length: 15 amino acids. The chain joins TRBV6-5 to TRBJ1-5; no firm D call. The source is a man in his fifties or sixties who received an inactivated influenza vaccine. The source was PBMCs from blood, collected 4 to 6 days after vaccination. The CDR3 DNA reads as TGTGCCAGCAGTTACTCCGCCAGTAGCAATCAGCCCCAGCATTTT. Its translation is CASSYSASSNQPQHF.